This T cell receptor (beta chain) is from a study of response to subunit inactivated influenza vaccine. A few counts support this clonotype. The CDR3 has 14 amino acids. The ends lost 0 bases at V and 3 bases at J; junction bases unmatched: 2. CDR1 and CDR2 from the germline V gene are SGHRS and YFSETQ. TCRdb ran MiXCR on the RT-PCR reads and lists one entry per CDR3 protein. The repertoire holds 450,000 to 550,000 distinct CDR3 sequences, with about 25% as singletons. This TCR was sampled from a man in his fifties who received an inactivated influenza vaccine. This chain joins TRBV5-1 and TRBJ2-5, with 7 nucleotides matching TRBD1. Material: CD4+ T cells sorted from PBMCs, obtained more than 4 days after vaccination. CDR3: CASSLADREETQYF. CDR3 nucleotides: TGCGCCAGCAGCTTGGCCGACAGGGAAGAGACCCAGTACTTC. Full variable domain (missing parts from reference TRBV5-1 and TRBJ2-5): KAGVTQTPRYLIKTRGQQVTLSCSPISGHRSVSWYQQTPGQGLQFLFEYFSETQRNKGNFPGRFSGRQFSNSRSEMNVSTLELGDSALYLCASSLADREETQYFGPGTRLLVL.